This T cell receptor (beta chain) was sequenced for a study of neurological immune-mediated disorders. This clonotype was recorded once. Between the trimmed V and J ends, which lost 3 bases and 9 bases, there was a span of 12 bases. This CDR3 comprises 12 residues. Germline V gene lookup returns CDR1 DFQATT and CDR2 SNEGSKA (reference sequence). TCRdb re-derived calls from the 5' RACE reads in MiXCR, one entry per CDR3 protein. Found here are tens of thousands of distinct CDR3 sequences, roughly 17% of them singletons; the top ten hold 15%. The V call is TRBV20-1, the J call TRBJ1-5, with D perhaps matching TRBD1 (6 bases). This receptor was obtained from a middle-aged woman in good health. Sequencing was carried out using PBMCs. The CDR3 protein is CSARDSSRPQHF. The CDR3 DNA follows: TGCAGTGCTAGGGACAGCAGTCGGCCCCAGCATTTT.